Presented here are 17 T cell receptor beta chains from one specimen sequenced in a study of blood T cell repertoires in COVID-19. The repertoire was sequenced with immunoSEQ multiplex PCR; TCRdb's copy has only in-frame clones and lacks some. Here the sample spans over 150,000 clones, 70% to 90% being singletons. Sequencing used peripheral blood. All receptors come from a man in his sixties with COVID-19, enrolled during active disease.

The CDR3 sequence: CASSLGSREETQYF. The CDR3 DNA reads as TGCGCCAGCAGCTTGGGATCTCGGGAAGAGACCCAGTACTTC. This chain connects TRBV5-1 to TRBJ2-5; D gene ambiguous. The CDR3 length is 14 residues. The V gene's germline CDR1 is SGHRS and CDR2 YFSETQ. V was trimmed by 0 bases and J by 3 bases, leaving 9 bases between them.

The chain combines TRBV24-1 with TRBJ2-1; 7 bases fit TRBD2. Germline CDR1 reads KGHDR; CDR2 reads SFDVKD. With V trimmed by 5 bases and J by 3 bases, 3 bases remained unmatched. The CDR3 loop spans 14 amino acids. This CDR3 reads CATSGTGGYNEQFF. CDR3 in DNA: TGTGCCACCAGTGGGACGGGAGGCTACAATGAGCAGTTCTTC.

The CDR3 coding sequence is TGTGCCAGCAGCCAAGTTCGAGGCTACGAGCAGTACTTC. Amino acids: CASSQVRGYEQYF. The chain links TRBV4-2 to TRBJ2-7; D unclear. The V end lost 1 base, the J end lost 3 bases, and 7 bases lay between the germline ends. This CDR3 is built from 13 residues. From germline, CDR1 is LGHNA and CDR2 YNFKEQ.

This sequence joins TRBV19 and TRBJ2-1, with D possibly being TRBD1 (5 bases). Germline V CDR1 and CDR2: LNHDA, SQIVND (reference sequence). Trimming stripped 4 bases from V and 6 bases from J, with 13 bases between. This CDR3 has 14 residues. In DNA form, the CDR3 reads TGTGCCAGTAGTACGCAGGGTATAGGCAATGAGCAGTTCTTC. Protein product: CASSTQGIGNEQFF.

The chain couples TRBV3-1 (or the pseudogene TRBV3-2) to TRBJ1-4; D call uncertain. This CDR3 comprises 15 residues. The ends were cut back, 1 base at V and 1 base at J, with 7 bases in the middle. CDR1 is LGHDT and CDR2 is YNNKEL in the germline V gene (reference sequence). CDR3 bases: TGTGCCAGCAGCCAAGCCCCGGGAACTAATGAAAAACTGTTTTTT. Its translation is CASSQAPGTNEKLFF.

This chain connects TRBV9 to TRBJ2-5, with 9 bases that match TRBD2. CDR1 is SGDLS, CDR2 YYNGEE, per germline. J lost 3 bases, V lost 1 base, and 1 base had no gene match. The CDR3 length is 14 residues. The CDR3: CASSVLAGKETQYF. The CDR3 coding sequence is TGTGCCAGCAGCGTACTAGCGGGGAAAGAGACCCAGTACTTC.

This sequence joins TRBV28 and TRBJ2-3; D uncertain. This CDR3 has 11 amino acids. Germline V CDR1 and CDR2: MDHEN, SYDVKM. The V end lost 6 bases, the J end lost 4 bases, and 5 bases lay between the germline ends. As DNA, the CDR3 is TGTGCCAGCAGAGCCGCAGATACGCAGTATTTT. This encodes CASRAADTQYF.

V gene TRBV18 combines with J gene TRBJ1-3; D ambiguous. The CDR3 consists of 17 residues. V lost 0 bases and J lost 4, with 16 bases in between. Germline V gives CDR1 KGHSH, CDR2 LQKENI. CDR3 amino acids: CASSPPNGRGRGNTIYF. CDR3 nucleotides: TGTGCCAGCTCACCACCAAATGGAAGAGGGCGCGGAAACACCATATATTTT.

The genes are TRBV7-6 and TRBJ2-7, with D maybe TRBD1 (6 bases). This CDR3 spans 14 amino acids. CDR1 SGHVS and CDR2 FNYEAQ come from the germline V gene. The V gene lost 4 bases and the J gene lost 1 base, with 11 bases spanning the gap. The CDR3 DNA sequence: TGTGCCAGCAGCTCCGGGACATATTCCTACGAGCAGTACTTC. Translated, it gives CASSSGTYSYEQYF.

The chain joins TRBV19 to TRBJ1-2; a weak D match, TRBD1 (5 bases). Germline V gives CDR1 LNHDA, CDR2 SQIVND (reference sequence). V lost 5 bases and J 5 bases, leaving 6 bases between the germline ends. The CDR3 covers 11 residues. The CDR3 loop reads CASSSGYGYTF. The CDR3 coding sequence is TGTGCCAGTAGTTCAGGGTATGGCTACACCTTC.

The J gene is TRBJ1-1, the V gene TRBV19; TRBD1 matches at 7 bases. CDR1 is LNHDA and CDR2 is SQIVND in the germline V gene (reference sequence). The CDR3 is made up of 12 amino acids. With V trimmed by 6 bases and J by 5 bases, 3 bases remained unmatched. CDR3 nucleotide sequence: TGTGCCAGTAGAGCACAGGGGACTGAAGCTTTCTTT. Amino acid sequence: CASRAQGTEAFF.

The chain combines TRBV11-3 with TRBJ1-2, with TRBD1 identical over 9 bases. CDR1 and CDR2 from the germline V gene are SGHNT and YENEEA. The CDR3 has 16 residues. V was clipped by 5 bases and J by 2 bases; unmatched bases: 9. CDR3 coding DNA: TGTGCCAGCAGCACATCACAGGGGGCGATAAACTATGGCTACACCTTC. Residues: CASSTSQGAINYGYTF. Full variable domain (outside the CDR3, taken from reference TRBV11-3 and TRBJ1-2): EAGVVQSPRYKIIEKKQPVAFWCNPISGHNTLYWYLQNLGQGPELLIRYENEEAVDDSQLPKDRFSAERLKGVDSTLKIQPAELGDSAVYLCASSTSQGAINYGYTFGSGTRLTVV.

The chain recombines TRBV6-5 with TRBJ1-2, with TRBD1 matching 8 bases. In germline, CDR1 is MNHEY, CDR2 SVGAGI. The V gene end was trimmed by 2 bases and the J gene end by 1 base; junction bases not matched to a gene: 6. This CDR3 is built from 16 residues. DNA of the CDR3: TGTGCCAGCAGTTACCTTGGACAGGGCGGTAACTATGGCTACACCTTC. It is translated as CASSYLGQGGNYGYTF.

Comments on this clone: Within the sample, other DNA sequences also encode this same CDR3. This chain uses TRBV24-1 with TRBJ1-1, with TRBD1 identical over 8 bases. J was trimmed by 0 bases and V by 2 bases; bases with no gene match: 1. The CDR3 loop spans 15 amino acids. Per germline, CDR1 KGHDR and CDR2 SFDVKD. Written as DNA, the CDR3 is TGTGCCACCAGTGATTCCAGGGGGCTGAACACTGAAGCTTTCTTT. Translated: CATSDSRGLNTEAFF.

This clone was seen a single time. The V gene is TRBV12-3 or TRBV12-4, the J gene TRBJ1-5; D is unclear. The V gene lost 3 bases and the J gene lost 3 bases, with 6 bases spanning the gap. This CDR3 has 13 residues. Here the CDR3 reads CASSFTDNQPQHF. CDR3 in DNA: TGTGCCAGCAGTTTTACAGACAATCAGCCCCAGCATTTT.

The chain joins TRBV5-8 to TRBJ2-7; a possible D gene is TRBD1 (5 bases). The germline gives CDR1 SGHTS, CDR2 YDEGEE. The V gene lost 3 bases and the J gene lost 6 bases, with 10 bases spanning the gap. CDR3 length: 12 amino acids. Here the CDR3 DNA reads TGTGCCAGCAGCTGGGCAGGGATCGAGCAGTACTTC. Translating it yields CASSWAGIEQYF.

The J gene is TRBJ1-2, the V gene TRBV7-2, with unresolved D. Trimming took 5 bases from V and 4 from J, leaving 14 bases between them. The CDR3 is 14 residues long. The germline V gene has CDR1 SGHTA and CDR2 FQGNSA. The CDR3 protein is CASSPDAGSYGYTF. In DNA form, the CDR3 reads TGTGCCAGCAGCCCCGACGCGGGGAGCTATGGCTACACCTTC.